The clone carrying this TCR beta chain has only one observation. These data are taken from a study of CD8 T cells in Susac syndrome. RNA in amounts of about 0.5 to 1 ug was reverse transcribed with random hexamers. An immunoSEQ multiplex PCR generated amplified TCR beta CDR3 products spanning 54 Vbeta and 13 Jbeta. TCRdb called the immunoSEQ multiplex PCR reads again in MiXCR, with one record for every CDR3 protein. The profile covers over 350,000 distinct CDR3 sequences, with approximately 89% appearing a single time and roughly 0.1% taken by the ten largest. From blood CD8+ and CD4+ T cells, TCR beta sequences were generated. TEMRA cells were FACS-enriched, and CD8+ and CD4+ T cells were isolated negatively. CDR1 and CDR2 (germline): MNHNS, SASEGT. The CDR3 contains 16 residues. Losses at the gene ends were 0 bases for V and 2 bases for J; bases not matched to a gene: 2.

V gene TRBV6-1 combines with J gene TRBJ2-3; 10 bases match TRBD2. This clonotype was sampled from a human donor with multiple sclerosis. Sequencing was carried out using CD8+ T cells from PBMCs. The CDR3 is CASSEASGGATDTQYF. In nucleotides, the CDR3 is TGTGCCAGCAGTGAAGCGAGCGGGGGGGCCACAGATACGCAGTATTTT.